The 5 T cell receptor beta chains below all came from one sample that was sequenced in a study of T cells after yellow fever vaccination. TCRdb itself ran the 5' RACE reads through MiXCR, one entry per CDR3 protein. Among about 510,000 distinct CDR3 sequences listed, around a fifth were seen once. Sequencing was performed on PBMCs, taken roughly 20 days after the first yellow fever vaccination. These receptors all come from a man between 18 and 35 years old who received the YFV17D yellow fever vaccine.

V usage is TRBV2 and J usage is TRBJ1-6; 8 nucleotides line up with TRBD1. CDR3 length: 14 amino acids. The trim removed 6 bases at V and 7 bases at J, leaving 5 bases unmatched. Germline-derived CDR1 and CDR2 are SNHLY and FYNNEI. Here the CDR3 reads CASSLTGENSPLHF. The CDR3 bases are TGTGCCAGCAGCCTGACAGGGGAGAATTCACCCCTCCACTTT.

This chain connects TRBV24-1 to TRBJ2-2, with TRBD1 as a possible D gene (5 bases). The CDR3 is made up of 14 amino acids. Germline CDR1 and CDR2: KGHDR and SFDVKD. Between the trimmed V and J ends, which lost 4 bases and 4 bases, there was a span of 9 bases. CDR3 loop: CATSESQGTGELFF. DNA of the CDR3: TGTGCCACCAGTGAGTCCCAGGGCACCGGGGAGCTGTTTTTT.

Here the CDR3 reads CASTGRDEQFF. The DNA for the CDR3 is TGTGCCAGCACTGGGCGCGATGAGCAGTTCTTC. The chain couples TRBV7-9 to TRBJ2-1; D is uncertain. Germline V gives CDR1 SEHNR, CDR2 FQNEAQ (reference sequence). The CDR3 consists of 11 residues. The V end was cut by 7 bases, the J end by 8 bases, with 9 bases between.

The V and J genes are TRBV12-3 or TRBV12-4 and TRBJ2-1; no clear D gene. V lost 3 bases, J lost 9 bases, and 15 bases lay in between. The CDR3 is made up of 14 amino acids. CDR3 residues: CASSFRASNGEQFF. The CDR3 DNA reads TGTGCCAGCAGTTTTAGGGCGTCGAACGGTGAGCAGTTCTTC.

This clonotype was observed a handful of times. The rearrangement uses TRBV6-4 and TRBJ2-1; D gene ambiguous. The CDR3 length is 15 residues. Trimming removed 4 bases at V and 0 bases at J, with 10 bases between. Germline V gene data show CDR1 as MRHNA and CDR2 as SNTAGT. CDR3 sequence reads: CASSVSRNSYNEQFF. The CDR3 bases are TGTGCCAGCAGTGTTTCGAGAAACTCCTACAATGAGCAGTTCTTC.